A selection of T cell receptor beta chains follows, all from one sample in a study of T cells in Graves' hyperthyroidism and ophthalmopathy. MiXCR, run by TCRdb on the multiplex PCR reads, gives a single entry per CDR3 protein. The sample contains 300,000 to 350,000 distinct CDR3 sequences, around 16% of which appear only once. Sequences were obtained from blood. The receptor set was obtained from a man aged 25 to 40 with Graves' hyperthyroidism. Each CDR3 is given with its conserved first and last residue. D genes are given only for firm matches. Some rows mark clone size as missing; the rest say once, few, many or name a class of expanded clone.

J gene,V gene,D gene,clone size,CDR3 protein,CDR3 DNA
TRBJ2-1,TRBV30,TRBD2,many,CAWSGLANEQFF,TGTGCCTGGAGTGGACTAGCGAATGAGCAGTTCTTC
TRBJ2-1,TRBV6-1,.,many,CASSHLRNEQFF,TGTGCCAGCAGTCACCTCAGGAATGAGCAGTTCTTC
TRBJ2-2,TRBV13,TRBD1,few,CASSFPSLGQGANTGELFF,TGTGCCAGCAGCTTTCCATCTCTCGGACAGGGGGCGAACACCGGGGAGCTGTTTTTT
TRBJ1-2,TRBV6-1,.,few,CASTVGPTSHGYTF,TGTGCCAGCACCGTCGGACCCACTTCCCATGGCTACACCTTC
TRBJ1-6,TRBV6-4,.,.,CASSDEVRSPLHF,TGTGCCAGCAGTGATGAGGTGCGGTCACCCCTCCACTTT
TRBJ1-2,TRBV19,.,.,CASSLPRTEMVGGYTF,TGTGCCAGTAGTCTTCCGAGGACGGAAATGGTGGGTGGCTACACCTTC
TRBJ2-7,TRBV20-1,TRBD2,many,CSARLPSGTYEQYF,TGCAGTGCTAGGTTGCCTAGCGGAACCTACGAGCAGTACTTC
TRBJ2-1,TRBV19,.,.,CASSIEGLGEQFF,TGTGCCAGTAGTATAGAAGGGTTGGGTGAGCAGTTCTTC
TRBJ2-1,TRBV20-1,TRBD2,few,CSASRLAVQWEQFF,TGCAGTGCTAGCCGCCTAGCGGTACAATGGGAGCAGTTCTTC
TRBJ1-1,TRBV7-3,.,many,CASSLRGGPAEAFF,TGTGCCAGCAGCTTAAGGGGGGGACCTGCTGAAGCTTTCTTT
TRBJ2-1,TRBV7-2,.,many,CASSLEWGAYEQFF,TGTGCCAGCAGCTTAGAGTGGGGGGCCTATGAGCAGTTCTTC
TRBJ1-2,TRBV6-2/TRBV6-3,.,many,CASSYSGQIRGYGYTF,TGTGCCAGCAGTTACTCTGGACAAATTCGAGGCTATGGCTACACCTTC
TRBJ2-5,TRBV15,.,few,CATSMRGGETQYF,TGTGCCACCAGCATGAGGGGGGGAGAGACCCAGTACTTC
TRBJ1-3,TRBV5-1,.,.,CASSLGGDRNTIYF,TGCGCCAGCAGCTTGGGAGGGGATCGAAACACCATATATTTT
TRBJ2-1,TRBV11-2,.,many,CASSPLVYNEQFF,TGTGCCAGCAGCCCACTTGTCTACAATGAGCAGTTCTTC
TRBJ1-1,TRBV20-1,.,many,CSAKKNTEAFF,TGCAGTGCTAAGAAAAACACTGAAGCTTTCTTT
TRBJ2-2,TRBV27,.,many,CASSFEGGHTGELFF,TGTGCCAGCAGTTTTGAAGGGGGACACACCGGGGAGCTGTTTTTT
TRBJ2-7,TRBV10-3,TRBD2,many,CAISDRLAGSAYEQYF,TGTGCCATCAGTGATAGACTAGCGGGATCTGCCTACGAGCAGTACTTC
TRBJ1-1,TRBV2,TRBD1,many,CASSYKTGGTEAFF,TGTGCCAGCAGTTACAAGACAGGGGGCACTGAAGCTTTCTTT
TRBJ2-7,TRBV30,.,.,CAWNVGGWGTVYEQYF,TGTGCCTGGAACGTTGGGGGTTGGGGGACCGTTTACGAGCAGTACTTC
TRBJ2-1,TRBV18,TRBD1,many,CASSPQDRGQFF,TGTGCCAGCTCCCCCCAAGACAGGGGGCAGTTCTTC
TRBJ2-7,TRBV12-3/TRBV12-4,.,many,CASKSVGSYEQYF,TGTGCCAGCAAATCGGTAGGGTCCTACGAGCAGTACTTC
TRBJ2-2,TRBV10-3,TRBD2,.,CAISERGGFGATGELFF,TGTGCCATCAGTGAGCGGGGGGGGTTTGGAGCCACCGGGGAGCTGTTTTTT
TRBJ1-1,TRBV30,.,many,CAWETGRNTEAFF,TGTGCCTGGGAGACAGGCAGGAACACTGAAGCTTTCTTT